This T cell receptor beta chain derives from a study of blood T cell repertoires in COVID-19. For the study at large: The origin of the acute and convalescent COVID-19 samples was the United States, Italy and Spain. From T cells, B-cell-depleted T cells, or PBMCs came the material, which was cDNA or gDNA.

Authors' analysis steps: Estimated nucleated cell counts came from reference gene primer amplification. This table comes from immunoSEQ multiplex PCR, and its TCRdb copy is limited to in-frame clones, with some not included. Clonal size and the V and J genes are those of that table, whereas D and trimming came from the DNA. This table has approximately 670,000 clones, over 80% appearing once. This CDR3 region has 18 residues. V was cut by 0 bases and J by 1 base, with 16 bases left in between. Germline loops: CDR1 SGDLS, CDR2 YYNGEE. This receptor was identified in a young woman with acute or convalescent COVID-19. The sequencing input was peripheral blood. The chain has TRBV9 and TRBJ2-2; no firm D call. CDR3 amino acids: CASSVGPLGLGNTGELFF. CDR3 nucleotides: TGTGCCAGCAGCGTAGGCCCCCTGGGCCTCGGGAACACCGGGGAGCTGTTTTTT.